The table lists the clone carrying this T cell receptor (beta chain) with a few counts. Its antigen is not identified. The data were taken from a study of beta chain features in type 1 diabetes. Study-level results: Sequencing from cDNA could over-represent high-TCR-expressing cells.

Isolated RNA was reverse transcribed in full, so expressed TCRB transcripts were sequenced. Sequencing used immunoSEQ multiplex PCR; TCRdb keeps in-frame clones, though not all of them. The sample records 40,000 or so clones, roughly half being singletons. V dropped 1 base and J dropped 6 bases, with 9 bases sitting between them. The germline V gene encodes CDR1 SGHDN and CDR2 FVKESK. The CDR3 covers 14 residues. This receptor was obtained from a woman aged 18-29 years in good health. Specimen: Tregs from blood. The chain links TRBV14 to TRBJ2-2, with D perhaps TRBD1 (6 bases). As DNA, the CDR3 is TGTGCCAGCAGCCAAGTATCAGGGGCCGGGGAGCTGTTTTTT. Amino acids: CASSQVSGAGELFF.